One sample yielded the 26 T cell receptor beta chains listed below, sequenced in a study of blood T cells in healthy people across ages. It was with a sample-barcoded 5' primer and a J-beta primer mix that a second PCR of roughly 7 to 12 cycles was run. TCRdb analysed the 5' RACE reads with MiXCR anew, one entry per CDR3 protein. Of 1.5 million to 2 million distinct CDR3 sequences in the sample, about 50% were seen once. The sequenced sample consisted of blood. The receptors derive from a woman between 40 and 50 years old in good health.

This chain connects TRBV7-2 to TRBJ1-2, with TRBD1 matching 8 bases. This CDR3 comprises 14 residues. Germline CDR1 is SGHTA and CDR2 is FQGNSA. Trimming took 5 bases from V and 6 from J; bases not matched to a gene: 8. The CDR3 loop is CASSRRQGSNGYTF. For the CDR3, the DNA is TGTGCCAGCAGCCGAAGACAGGGGTCGAATGGCTACACCTTC.

This clonotype was seen more than once but under ten times. The genes are TRBV12-3 or TRBV12-4 and TRBJ2-4; 9 bases are shared with TRBD2. V shed 7 bases and J 0 bases; nucleotides not matched to a gene: 7. The CDR3 spans 16 residues. The CDR3 is CASTHSGGLAKNIQYF. For the CDR3, the DNA is TGTGCCAGCACCCATAGCGGGGGTCTAGCCAAAAACATTCAGTACTTC.

V is TRBV20-1 and J is TRBJ2-7, with D unresolved. Matching the DNA end better, TRBJ2-5 makes the J call doubtful. This CDR3 has 12 residues. Per germline, CDR1 DFQATT and CDR2 SNEGSKA (reference sequence). CDR3 in DNA: TGCAGTGCTAGAGATCCAGGAAAGACCCAGTACTTC. Amino acids: CSARDPGKTQYF.

This clonotype showed up just a few times. The genes are TRBV12-3 or TRBV12-4 and TRBJ2-5, with 7 bases that match TRBD2. CDR3 length equals 13 residues. Germline trimming cut 5 bases from V and 3 bases from J; bases unmatched to any gene: 3. This chain's CDR3 is CASSMGGEETQYF. The CDR3 coding sequence is TGTGCCAGCAGTATGGGGGGGGAAGAGACCCAGTACTTC.

This clonotype was seen only a few times. This chain links TRBV6-2 or TRBV6-3 with TRBJ2-3, with no clear D. The CDR3 loop spans 16 amino acids. V lost 2 bases and J lost 5, with 17 bases in between. The germline V gene has CDR1 MNHEY and CDR2 SVGEGT. CDR3 DNA sequence: TGTGCCAGCAGTTACGAGGCCGGTACTATTCAAGATACGCAGTATTTT. Its protein is CASSYEAGTIQDTQYF.

The J gene is TRBJ1-5, the V gene TRBV4-3; D is unresolved. CDR3 length: 15 residues. CDR1 and CDR2 (germline): LGHNA, YSLEER. V shed 1 base and J shed 5 bases, with 12 bases lying between them. The CDR3 region has the DNA TGCGCCAGCAGCCAAGGTTATGCGGGCGATCAGCCCCAGCATTTT. Translation: CASSQGYAGDQPQHF.

This chain uses TRBV7-2 with TRBJ1-2; no reliable D call. Germline lookup yields CDR1 SGHTA and CDR2 FQGNSA. Trimming stripped 2 bases from V and 5 bases from J, with 15 bases between. The CDR3 runs 15 residues. The chain's CDR3 is CASSLTFSGSYGYTF. The CDR3, as DNA: TGTGCCAGCAGCTTAACTTTTTCGGGGAGTTATGGCTACACCTTC.

This chain connects TRBV11-1 to TRBJ2-7, with 8 bases fitting TRBD2. The CDR3 extends over 16 amino acids. Trimming took 3 bases from V and 1 from J; bases not matched to a gene: 8. CDR1 and CDR2 (germline): SGHAT, FQDESV (reference sequence). The CDR3, as DNA: TGTGCCAGCAGCTTCGGGGTTTTAGCGGGGTCCTACGAGCAGTACTTC. This codes for CASSFGVLAGSYEQYF.

The chain combines TRBV20-1 with TRBJ2-7, with D possibly being TRBD1 (5 bases). Deletions cut 1 base from V and 3 bases from J, with 13 bases between. Germline loops: CDR1 DFQATT, CDR2 SNEGSKA (reference sequence). This CDR3 contains 14 residues. The CDR3 sequence: CSARVGAVSYEQYF. The DNA of the CDR3 is TGCAGTGCTAGAGTTGGGGCAGTGAGCTACGAGCAGTACTTC.

This clonotype was detected once. At one end the junction does not follow the germline gene, possibly because of a read error. This chain links TRBV5-1 with TRBJ2-1; 7 nucleotides line up with TRBD2. The CDR3 spans 14 residues. Germline V gene lookup returns CDR1 SGHRS and CDR2 YFSETQ. The CDR3, as DNA: TGCGCCAGCGCGGGGGTCCTAGCCTACAATGGGCAGTTCTTC. Its translation is CASAGVLAYNGQFF.

The rearrangement uses TRBV20-1 and TRBJ2-3; maybe TRBD2 (6 bases). Trimming took 0 bases from V and 0 from J, leaving 13 bases between them. CDR1 and CDR2 (germline): DFQATT, SNEGSKA (reference sequence). There are 16 residues in the CDR3. CDR3 sequence reads: CSARDAGGPSTDTQYF. The CDR3 DNA follows: TGCAGTGCTAGAGATGCCGGAGGGCCTAGCACAGATACGCAGTATTTT.

The rearrangement links TRBV20-1 to TRBJ1-5, with 7 nucleotides matching TRBD1. CDR3 length: 13 residues. With V trimmed by 8 bases and J by 4 bases, 8 bases remained unmatched. The V gene's germline CDR1 is DFQATT and CDR2 SNEGSKA (reference sequence). Written as DNA, the CDR3 is TGCAGTCCGGATAACAGGGGAAATCAGCCCCAGCATTTT. Protein product: CSPDNRGNQPQHF.

The CDR3 sequence is CASSLYASGGAKPYNEQFF. The CDR3 DNA sequence: TGTGCCAGCAGCTTATACGCTAGCGGGGGGGCCAAGCCCTACAATGAGCAGTTCTTC. The gene calls are TRBV11-2 and TRBJ2-1; the match to TRBD2 covers 12 bases. J was trimmed by 2 bases and V by 2 bases; bases with no gene match: 10. Germline-derived CDR1 and CDR2 are SGHAT and FQNNGV. The CDR3 extends over 19 amino acids.

The chain is built from TRBV12-3 or TRBV12-4 and TRBJ1-4; D remains ambiguous. V gave up 5 bases and J gave up 12 bases, with 16 bases separating them. The CDR3 extends over 13 amino acids. The CDR3 reads CASSVMLGEELFF. CDR3 DNA: TGTGCCAGCAGTGTAATGCTCGGAGAAGAACTGTTTTTT.

V usage is TRBV7-6 and J usage is TRBJ1-4, with 7 nucleotides matching TRBD1. V lost 3 bases, J lost 0 bases, and 4 bases stayed unmatched. CDR1 SGHVS and CDR2 FNYEAQ come from the germline V gene. CDR3 length: 16 residues. The CDR3 spells CASSFGTDATNEKLFF. The CDR3 DNA reads TGTGCCAGCAGCTTTGGGACAGATGCAACTAATGAAAAACTGTTTTTT.

The sample holds a few counts of this clonotype. This sequence joins TRBV12-3 or TRBV12-4 and TRBJ1-6; 11 bases are shared with TRBD1. This CDR3 has 16 residues. Unmatched junction bases numbered 10, after V lost 6 bases and J lost 9 bases. This chain's CDR3 is CASSGQGASLSSPLHF. In DNA, the CDR3 is TGTGCCAGCAGCGGACAGGGGGCTTCACTAAGTTCACCCCTCCACTTT.

V usage is TRBV11-2 and J usage is TRBJ1-2; 8 bases map to TRBD1. CDR1 is SGHAT, CDR2 FQNNGV, per germline. The CDR3 loop spans 16 amino acids. V was pared by 5 bases and J by 6 bases, with 14 bases of the junction left unmatched. CDR3 residues: CASSQTYSDRGDGYTF. For the CDR3, the DNA is TGTGCCAGCAGCCAGACTTATTCCGACAGGGGAGATGGCTACACCTTC.

This clonotype was detected a few times. The genes are TRBV7-2 and TRBJ2-7; D possibly corresponds to TRBD2 (6 bases). The CDR3 covers 13 residues. Looked up from germline, CDR1 is SGHTA and CDR2 is FQGNSA. The V end lost 4 bases, the J end lost 11 bases, and 18 bases lay between the germline ends. CDR3 DNA sequence: TGTGCCAGCAGCTCAGACCTACTAGCTCAGGAGTACTTC. This gives the protein CASSSDLLAQEYF.

This clonotype was detected a few times. This rearrangement joins TRBV21-1 to TRBJ2-5; the table's D gene call, TRBD1, was not cross checked with the DNA. TRBV21-1 is given as a pseudogene. This CDR3 spans 19 amino acids. The CDR3 DNA reads as TGTGCCAGCAGCAAAAATTTCTGGTGCACAGGGGCGAGATCAGAGACCCAGTACTTC. Translation: CASSKNFWCTGARSETQYF.

This clonotype occurred once. Here the CDR3 reads CASSLSTGVNIQYF. The CDR3 DNA reads as TGTGCCAGCAGCCTCTCGACAGGGGTAAACATTCAGTACTTC. The rearrangement joins TRBV7-2 to TRBJ2-4; 8 positions agree with TRBD1. The CDR3 has 14 residues. V lost 5 bases to trimming and J lost 6 bases; unmatched junction nucleotides: 6. Germline V CDR1 and CDR2: SGHTA, FQGNSA.

The chain recombines TRBV24-1 with TRBJ1-5; D is unresolved. Trimming removed 7 bases from V and 4 bases from J, with 13 bases in between. The CDR3 extends over 14 amino acids. The germline gives CDR1 KGHDR, CDR2 SFDVKD. CDR3 nucleotide sequence: TGTGCCACCAGCGATGGCCCTACAAATCAGCCCCAGCATTTT. Amino acids: CATSDGPTNQPQHF.

This sequence joins TRBV3-1 and TRBJ2-3; D is unclear. The CDR3 covers 17 residues. V shed 0 bases and J shed 1 base, with 14 bases lying between them. Germline-derived CDR1 and CDR2 are LGHDT and YNNKEL (reference sequence). CDR3: CASSQDPDRLGTDTQYF. CDR3 in DNA: TGTGCCAGCAGCCAAGATCCGGATAGATTGGGCACAGATACGCAGTATTTT.

The chain uses TRBV24-1 and TRBJ2-3; D is possibly TRBD1 or TRBD2 (6 bases each). The V gene's germline CDR1 is KGHDR and CDR2 SFDVKD. The CDR3 loop spans 14 amino acids. The V gene lost 4 bases and the J gene lost 4 bases, with 11 bases spanning the gap. The CDR3, as DNA: TGTGCCACCAGTGACCGGGGGCTGTCAGATACGCAGTATTTT. Translated, it gives CATSDRGLSDTQYF.

This clonotype has just a few counts. The chain has TRBV7-9 and TRBJ2-1, with a tentative D call TRBD2 (5 bases). CDR3 size: 14 residues. Per germline, CDR1 SEHNR and CDR2 FQNEAQ (reference sequence). V was trimmed by 0 bases and J by 8 bases, leaving 11 bases between them. The CDR3 is CASSLAPGLDEQFF. Here the CDR3 DNA reads TGTGCCAGCAGCTTAGCTCCGGGGTTGGATGAGCAGTTCTTC. Full variable domain (rest looked up from reference TRBV7-9 and TRBJ2-1): DTGVSQNPRHKITKRGQNVTFRCDPISEHNRLYWYRQTLGQGPEFLTYFQNEAQLEKSRLLSDRFSAERPKGSFSTLEIQRTEQGDSAMYLCASSLAPGLDEQFFGPGTRLTVL.

The rearrangement links TRBV12-3 or TRBV12-4 to TRBJ2-1; unclear D gene. The V gene lost 2 bases and the J gene lost 10 bases, with 9 bases spanning the gap. The CDR3 runs to 12 residues. The DNA for the CDR3 is TGTGCCAGCAGTTTAAATCCTGGCGAGCAGTTCTTC. This codes for CASSLNPGEQFF.

The chain links TRBV2 to TRBJ1-6; 7 nucleotides match TRBD1. The germline CDR1 and CDR2 sequences are SNHLY and FYNNEI. Losses at the gene ends were 6 bases for V and 0 bases for J; bases not matched to a gene: 5. There are 16 residues in the CDR3. The DNA for the CDR3 is TGTGCCAGCAGGAGGGACAGACGCTCCTATAATTCACCCCTCCACTTT. Translating gives CASRRDRRSYNSPLHF.